One and the same sample provided the 32 T cell receptor beta chains below, sequenced in a study of blood T cell repertoires in COVID-19 (dated by TCRdb to 2020 to 2021). The method was the immunoSEQ multiplex PCR assay. The source is immuneACCESS, and TCRdb retained only in-frame sequences with V and J called. Part of the clones is not carried over; for the studies checked, unresolved V genes explain less than half of this, and the remainder is unexplained. The table for this sample lists a few hundred thousand clones; about 91% of them were counted only once. The ten most abundant clones make up 10% to 15% of the sample. What was sequenced was peripheral blood. These receptors originate from a woman between 50 and 59 years old with COVID-19, enrolled during active disease.

This chain joins TRBV5-1 and TRBJ2-1; maybe TRBD1 (7 bases). Trimming took off 0 bases at V and 3 bases at J, with 16 bases between the two ends. The CDR3 runs 17 residues. Germline assignment: CDR1 SGHRS and CDR2 YFSETQ. The CDR3 is CASSLGRGLKVYNEQFF. The CDR3 DNA sequence: TGCGCCAGCAGCTTGGGGAGGGGGCTTAAGGTCTACAATGAGCAGTTCTTC. The variable domain in full, with the rest retrieved from reference TRBV5-1 and TRBJ2-1, is KAGVTQTPRYLIKTRGQQVTLSCSPISGHRSVSWYQQTPGQGLQFLFEYFSETQRNKGNFPGRFSGRQFSNSRSEMNVSTLELGDSALYLCASSLGRGLKVYNEQFFGPGTRLTVL.

The rearrangement uses TRBV20-1 and TRBJ2-3; 10 positions match TRBD2. Germline loops: CDR1 DFQATT, CDR2 SNEGSKA (reference sequence). Trimming cost V 3 bases and J 2 bases; bases outside gene matches: 5. This CDR3 is 15 amino acids long. CDR3 region: CSASYLAGDTDTQYF. The CDR3, as DNA: TGCAGTGCTAGTTACCTAGCGGGGGACACAGATACGCAGTATTTT.

This rearrangement joins TRBV11-3 to TRBJ2-5; 8 bases are shared with TRBD1. The germline V gene has CDR1 SGHNT and CDR2 YENEEA. V lost 5 bases, J lost 4 bases, and 9 bases stayed unmatched. This CDR3 is built from 15 residues. In nucleotides, the CDR3 is TGTGCCAGCAGCCCCCGGACAGGGTCGCGAGAGACCCAGTACTTC. The encoded protein is CASSPRTGSRETQYF.

In DNA form, the CDR3 reads TGTGCCAGCCGCCTTTTAGGGGGGGCCTTGGATACGCAGTATTTT. It is translated as CASRLLGGALDTQYF. J is TRBJ2-3 and V is TRBV5-4, with a possible D match to TRBD2 (7 bases). CDR1 and CDR2 (germline): SGHNT, YYREEE (reference sequence). Trimming took off 7 bases at V and 6 bases at J, with 21 bases between the two ends. The CDR3 covers 15 residues.

The rearrangement joins TRBV14 to TRBJ2-3, with 7 bases matching TRBD1. In germline, CDR1 is SGHDN, CDR2 FVKESK. The junction had 4 bases not matched to a gene; V was cut back by 0 bases and J by 1 base. The CDR3 is 16 residues long. CDR3 sequence: CASSQDRGPGTDTQYF. In nucleotides, the CDR3 is TGTGCCAGCAGCCAAGATAGGGGGCCCGGCACAGATACGCAGTATTTT.

V and J are TRBV18 and TRBJ1-1; tentative D call: TRBD1 (5 bases). Germline V CDR1 and CDR2: KGHSH, LQKENI. Trimming shortened V by 3 bases and J by 5 bases, and 10 bases separated the two germline ends. This CDR3 has 13 amino acids. The CDR3 bases are TGTGCCAGCTCACCGGGGGGGGAGACTGAAGCTTTCTTT. It yields the protein CASSPGGETEAFF.

This chain links TRBV7-3 with TRBJ2-2; D gene uncertain. The germline CDR1 and CDR2 sequences are SGHTA and FQGTGA. The CDR3 runs 13 residues. V was pared by 0 bases and J by 9 bases, with 8 bases between. The CDR3 DNA reads TGTGCCAGCAGCTTAACTCTGGGCCGGGAGCTGTTTTTT. This translates into CASSLTLGRELFF.

The chain combines TRBV28 with TRBJ1-4; no clear D gene. The CDR3 is made up of 14 amino acids. Germline V gives CDR1 MDHEN, CDR2 SYDVKM. Trimming left V 4 bases short and J 3 bases short, with 9 bases between. CDR3 sequence reads: CASSSLGANEKLFF. The CDR3 region has the DNA TGTGCCAGCAGTTCCCTAGGAGCTAATGAAAAACTGTTTTTT.

The V call is TRBV30, the J call TRBJ1-6; D remains unclear. CDR1 is GTSNPN and CDR2 is SVGIG in the germline V gene (reference sequence). This CDR3 spans 18 amino acids. V was pared by 1 base and J by 0 bases, with 16 bases between. The CDR3 spells CAWSDLRQAYSYNSPLHF. Written as DNA, the CDR3 is TGTGCCTGGAGTGACCTCCGGCAGGCATACTCCTATAATTCACCCCTCCACTTT.

The V gene is TRBV14, the J gene TRBJ1-2; D is unresolved. V lost 4 bases, J lost 11 bases, and 14 bases lay in between. Germline V gene sequence: CDR1 SGHDN, CDR2 FVKESK. CDR3 size: 12 residues. CDR3 region: CASSPTAAAYTF. The CDR3 region has the DNA TGTGCCAGCAGCCCTACGGCAGCGGCTTACACCTTC.

This clone has only one observation. The J gene is TRBJ2-2, the V gene TRBV10-3, with D possibly matching TRBD2 (6 bases). CDR3 size: 14 residues. Trimming removed 11 bases at V and 1 base at J, with 14 bases between. CDR1 and CDR2 (germline): ENHRY, SYGVKD. In DNA, the CDR3 is TGTGCCCATTCTCTGGGGGGGAACACCGGGGAGCTGTTTTTT. Protein sequence: CAHSLGGNTGELFF.

This clone occurred once. V is TRBV28 and J is TRBJ1-1; 7 bases fit TRBD1. In germline, CDR1 is MDHEN, CDR2 SYDVKM. This CDR3 comprises 13 residues. The trim removed 6 bases at V and 4 bases at J, leaving 5 bases unmatched. The DNA of the CDR3 is TGTGCCAGCAGCCTAACAGGGGCCACTGAAGCTTTCTTT. Amino acids: CASSLTGATEAFF.

In DNA, the CDR3 is TGCGCCAGCGACCCCGTTGGGAGCAGGGATACGCAGTATTTT. Its protein is CASDPVGSRDTQYF. The chain is built from TRBV5-1 and TRBJ2-3; weak D call: TRBD2 (5 bases). The CDR3 has 14 residues. Germline lookup yields CDR1 SGHRS and CDR2 YFSETQ. The V end lost 7 bases, the J end lost 6 bases, and 18 bases lay between the germline ends.

This clone was seen more than once but under ten times. V usage is TRBV9 and J usage is TRBJ2-2, with 7 bases matching TRBD2. Germline V lookup: CDR1 SGDLS, CDR2 YYNGEE. V trimming: 4 bases; J trimming: 4 bases; junction bases outside the gene matches: 7. CDR3 length: 15 amino acids. CDR3 sequence reads: CASSPRLALTGELFF. The DNA for the CDR3 is TGTGCCAGCAGCCCCAGACTAGCCCTCACCGGGGAGCTGTTTTTT.

The chain combines TRBV7-3 with TRBJ2-1, with TRBD2 identical over 7 bases. Germline V CDR1 and CDR2: SGHTA, FQGTGA. CDR3 size: 15 residues. V gave up 5 bases and J gave up 4 bases; unmatched junction bases: 8. The CDR3 DNA is TGTGCCAGCAGCCTTGGACTAGTTAGTTACAATGAGCAGTTCTTC. Translating it yields CASSLGLVSYNEQFF.

The chain uses TRBV19 and TRBJ2-1; a weak D match, TRBD2 (6 bases). The CDR3 extends over 17 amino acids. From germline, CDR1 is LNHDA and CDR2 SQIVND (reference sequence). V dropped 1 base and J dropped 4 bases, with 17 bases sitting between them. The CDR3 sequence: CASSIAGTGTLYNEQFF. The DNA of the CDR3 is TGTGCCAGTAGTATAGCAGGGACCGGGACTCTTTACAATGAGCAGTTCTTC.

The V call is TRBV3-1 (or the pseudogene TRBV3-2), the J call TRBJ1-1; D gene unclear. The CDR3 totals 15 residues. Trimming stripped 4 bases from V and 0 bases from J, with 12 bases between. Germline V gives CDR1 LGHDT, CDR2 YNNKEL (reference sequence). DNA for the CDR3: TGTGCCAGCAGCCCAGCCGGGGTAATGAACACTGAAGCTTTCTTT. It codes for CASSPAGVMNTEAFF.

The chain links TRBV5-1 to TRBJ1-4; 7 bases line up with TRBD1. The CDR3 length is 15 residues. CDR1 is SGHRS, CDR2 YFSETQ, per germline. After removal of 2 bases from V and 6 bases from J, the junction contained 7 bases not matched to a gene. CDR3 nucleotides: TGCGCCAGCAGCTTTCAGGGGCAGGGGGATGAAAAACTGTTTTTT. This sequence encodes CASSFQGQGDEKLFF.

This clone was counted once. The chain recombines TRBV4-1 with TRBJ2-7; D gene unclear. V was pared by 0 bases and J by 5 bases, with 17 bases between. The germline CDR1 and CDR2 sequences are MGHRA and YSYEKL. This CDR3 has 16 amino acids. As DNA, the CDR3 is TGCGCCAGCAGCCAAGAGCCGGGTCCGGCCCACCACGAGCAGTACTTC. It codes for CASSQEPGPAHHEQYF.

This clone has only a few counts. Other nucleotide sequences from this sample produce the same CDR3. The V gene is TRBV27, the J gene TRBJ1-3; D might be TRBD1 (5 bases). Trimming cost V 2 bases and J 2 bases, with 7 bases left between them. CDR3 length equals 14 residues. Germline assignment: CDR1 MNHEY and CDR2 SMNVEV (reference sequence). In nucleotides, the CDR3 is TGTGCCAGCAGTTTACAGGGTACTGGAAACACCATATATTTT. Amino acids: CASSLQGTGNTIYF.

The chain links TRBV29-1 to TRBJ1-1; TRBD1 aligns across 7 bases. The J segment lost 6 bases and the V segment lost 3 bases, leaving 16 bases of the junction unmatched. Germline V gene sequence: CDR1 SQVTM, CDR2 ANQGSEA. CDR3 length: 16 residues. The DNA for the CDR3 is TGCAGCGTTGAGTACCTTGGGACAGATCTTTTTCCTGAAGCTTTCTTT. This codes for CSVEYLGTDLFPEAFF.

V usage is TRBV18 and J usage is TRBJ1-4; the D gene is possibly TRBD1 (6 bases). Germline CDR1 reads KGHSH; CDR2 reads LQKENI. V lost 4 bases and J lost 4, with 22 bases in between. This CDR3 is built from 18 residues. The CDR3 nucleotides read TGTGCCAGCTCACTTCAATCCATTGACAGGACCCATAATGAAAAACTGTTTTTT. Translated: CASSLQSIDRTHNEKLFF. Together with reference TRBV18 and TRBJ1-4, the CDR3 gives the full variable domain: NAGVMQNPRHLVRRRGQEARLRCSPMKGHSHVYWYRQLPEEGLKFMVYLQKENIIDESGMPKERFSAEFPKEGPSILRIQQVVRGDSAAYFCASSLQSIDRTHNEKLFFGSGTQLSVL.

V gene TRBV12-3 or TRBV12-4 combines with J gene TRBJ1-1, with D possibly matching TRBD1 (6 bases). The CDR3 extends over 12 amino acids. V was clipped by 5 bases and J by 4 bases, with 8 bases between them. This CDR3 is CASSRGGTEAFF. The CDR3 DNA sequence: TGTGCCAGCAGTCGAGGGGGCACTGAAGCTTTCTTT.

This clone came up once. The chain's CDR3 is CASSSSSGRDTEAFF. CDR3 sequence (DNA): TGTGCCAGCAGCTCCTCTAGCGGGAGGGACACTGAAGCTTTCTTT. The gene calls are TRBV3-1 (or the pseudogene TRBV3-2) and TRBJ1-1, with no clear D. CDR3 length: 15 residues. V was trimmed by 5 bases and J by 3 bases, leaving 16 bases between them. Germline lookup yields CDR1 LGHDT and CDR2 YNNKEL (reference sequence).

The V and J genes are TRBV4-1 and TRBJ2-7; possible D gene TRBD2, 6 bases. Trimming removed 3 bases from V and 3 bases from J, with 9 bases in between. Germline-derived CDR1 and CDR2 are MGHRA and YSYEKL. This CDR3 comprises 13 residues. Written as DNA, the CDR3 is TGCGCCAGCAGCCACGGGCGGGGCTACGAGCAGTACTTC. Its translation: CASSHGRGYEQYF.

V is TRBV6-1 and J is TRBJ1-5; possible D gene TRBD1, 5 bases. Germline assignment: CDR1 MNHNS and CDR2 SASEGT. CDR3 length: 16 residues. The V and J ends lost 3 bases and 7 bases respectively, with 19 bases between them. CDR3 amino acids: CASSDPNRRAGQPQHF. The CDR3 DNA reads as TGTGCCAGCAGTGACCCTAACAGGCGAGCAGGGCAGCCCCAGCATTTT.

This sequence joins TRBV2 and TRBJ2-6; D possibly corresponds to TRBD1 (7 bases). The V gene's germline CDR1 is SNHLY and CDR2 FYNNEI. The CDR3 is made up of 15 amino acids. V dropped 3 bases and J dropped 4 bases, with 10 bases sitting between them. The CDR3 DNA follows: TGTGCCAGCAGTGACAGGGGGGACGGGGCCAACGTCCTGACTTTC. Its translation: CASSDRGDGANVLTF. Based on the CDR3 plus reference TRBV2 and TRBJ2-6, the full variable domain is EPEVTQTPSHQVTQMGQEVILRCVPISNHLYFYWYRQILGQKVEFLVSFYNNEISEKSEIFDDQFSVERPDGSNFTLKIRSTKLEDSAMYFCASSDRGDGANVLTFGAGSRLTVL.

V gene TRBV9 combines with J gene TRBJ2-1, with a possible D match to TRBD2 (6 bases). CDR1 SGDLS and CDR2 YYNGEE come from the germline V gene. The V end was cut by 3 bases, the J end by 6 bases, with 10 bases between. The CDR3 runs to 13 residues. The CDR3 DNA sequence: TGTGCCAGCAGCGGGGGGGACGGCAATGAGCAGTTCTTC. This codes for CASSGGDGNEQFF.

This chain links TRBV10-2 with TRBJ1-5; 9 bases line up with TRBD1. The CDR3 has 15 amino acids. V was pared by 3 bases and J by 6 bases, with 6 bases of the junction left unmatched. CDR1 WSHSY and CDR2 SAAADI come from the germline V gene. The CDR3 region is CASSDQQGAGQPQHF. CDR3 DNA: TGCGCCAGCAGTGACCAACAGGGGGCGGGTCAGCCCCAGCATTTT.

The chain has TRBV6-5 and TRBJ1-4; D call uncertain. Germline assignment: CDR1 MNHEY and CDR2 SVGAGI. The CDR3 runs to 14 residues. Deletions cut 11 bases from V and 3 bases from J, with 16 bases between. The CDR3 DNA sequence: TGTGCCTCCGGGGAAGGGCGAGCTAATGAAAAACTGTTTTTT. This encodes CASGEGRANEKLFF.

The J gene is TRBJ1-2, the V gene TRBV7-9; D gene uncertain. The length of the CDR3 is 12 residues. The V and J ends lost 5 bases and 9 bases respectively, with 13 bases between them. CDR1 is SEHNR and CDR2 is FQNEAQ in the germline V gene (reference sequence). CDR3 amino acids: CASSKDGRSYTF. The CDR3 region has the DNA TGTGCCAGCAGCAAGGATGGGAGAAGCTACACCTTC.

Turning to this clone: Other DNA sequences of this sample code for an identical CDR3. The V gene is TRBV19, the J gene TRBJ2-7; TRBD1 matches at 10 bases. This CDR3 is built from 14 residues. CDR1 and CDR2 from the germline V gene are LNHDA and SQIVND (reference sequence). V shed 5 bases and J 2 bases; nucleotides not matched to a gene: 3. The CDR3: CASSPGTGAYEQYF. CDR3 coding DNA: TGTGCCAGTAGTCCCGGGACAGGGGCCTACGAGCAGTACTTC. Supplemented by reference TRBV19 and TRBJ2-7, the full variable domain reads DGGITQSPKYLFRKEGQNVTLSCEQNLNHDAMYWYRQDPGQGLRLIYYSQIVNDFQKGDIAEGYSVSREKKESFPLTVTSAQKNPTAFYLCASSPGTGAYEQYFGPGTRLTVT.